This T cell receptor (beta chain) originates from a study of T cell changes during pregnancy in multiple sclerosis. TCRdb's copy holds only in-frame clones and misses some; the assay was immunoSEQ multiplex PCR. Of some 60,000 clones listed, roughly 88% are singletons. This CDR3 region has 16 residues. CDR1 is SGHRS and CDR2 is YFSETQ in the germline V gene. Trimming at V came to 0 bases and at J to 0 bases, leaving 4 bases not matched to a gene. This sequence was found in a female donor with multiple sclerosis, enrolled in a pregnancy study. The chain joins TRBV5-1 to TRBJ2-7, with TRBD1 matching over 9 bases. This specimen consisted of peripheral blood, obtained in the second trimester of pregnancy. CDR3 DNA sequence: TGCGCCAGCAGCTTGGCCGGGACAGGGACCTCCTACGAGCAGTACTTC. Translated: CASSLAGTGTSYEQYF.